This T cell receptor beta chain came from a study of blood T cell repertoires in COVID-19. Study background: Collection of acute and convalescent COVID-19 samples took place in the United States, Italy and Spain. Sources were T cells, B-cell-depleted T cells, or PBMCs; the material itself was cDNA or gDNA.

The V and J ends lost 1 base and 16 bases respectively, with 10 bases between them. Germline CDR1 and CDR2: SGHTA and FQGNSA. CDR3 length: 11 amino acids. Original analysis: Amplification from reference gene primers served as the basis for estimated nucleated cell counts. The data were produced by immunoSEQ multiplex PCR, yet TCRdb's version contains in-frame clones alone and is incomplete. That table furnishes V, J and clone size, whereas the DNA furnished D and trimming. The sample includes about 260,000 clones, approximately 82% of them seen just once. This TCR came from a man aged 60-69 years who had recovered from COVID-19. The specimen was peripheral blood. This chain links TRBV7-2 with TRBJ1-4; no clear D. CDR3 in DNA: TGTGCCAGCAGCTTAGGAGGGAGGTCGTTTTTT. Translating it yields CASSLGGRSFF. The full variable domain, rest sourced from reference TRBV7-2 and TRBJ1-4, is GAGVSQSPSNKVTEKGKDVELRCDPISGHTALYWYRQSLGQGLEFLIYFQGNSAPDKSGLPSDRFSAERTGGSVSTLTIQRTQQEDSAVYLCASSLGGRSFFGSGTQLSVL.